Listed below are T cell receptor beta chains from one sample, sequenced in a study of cytomegalovirus exposure and HLA in healthy donors. Using immunoSEQ multiplex PCR, the repertoire was profiled, and TCRdb retains in-frame clones only, with some absent. The table includes about 120,000 clones, about 66% detected once. The sample was PBMCs. These receptors were taken from a man aged 25-40 years in good health and CMV-seropositive. CDR3s include the opening cysteine and the closing phenylalanine or tryptophan. The D gene is left open where the match is weak. The size entry is marked missing in some rows and otherwise reads once, few, many or a size class.

D gene	V gene	clone size	J gene	CDR3 DNA	CDR3 protein
NA	TRBV12-1	medium-sized	TRBJ1-1	TGTGCCAGCAGCTTAGGTTCGCGGGAGGAAGCTTTCTTT	CASSLGSREEAFF
NA	TRBV2	NA	TRBJ2-5	TGTGCCAGCAGTGAACGGTCGTACCAAGAGACCCAGTACTTC	CASSERSYQETQYF
TRBD2	TRBV29-1	few	TRBJ2-7	TGCAGCGTTCAATCCGAAGCTAGCGGGAGCTCCTACGAGCAGTACTTC	CSVQSEASGSSYEQYF
TRBD2	TRBV5-4	NA	TRBJ2-7	TGTGCCAGCAGCTTCGTGGGGCGGGAGTACTACGAGCAGTACTTC	CASSFVGREYYEQYF
TRBD1	TRBV19	once	TRBJ1-2	TGTGCCAGTGGGATAGACAGGGGGCAAGGGGGCTACACCTTC	CASGIDRGQGGYTF
NA	TRBV14	NA	TRBJ2-2	TGTGCCAGCAGCCACAGGGGCGGCACCGGGGAGCTGTTTTTT	CASSHRGGTGELFF
NA	TRBV2	few	TRBJ2-7	TGTGCCAGCAAACCCATAGGGGCGGGGAGCTACGAGCAGTACTTC	CASKPIGAGSYEQYF
NA	TRBV10-3	NA	TRBJ2-2	TGTGCCATCAGTGACTTCCTCGGACTACAGAACACCGGGGAGCTGTTTTTT	CAISDFLGLQNTGELFF
NA	TRBV7-2	NA	TRBJ1-1	TGTGCCAGCAGCTTAGGGGTTCGTGCCAGCCAGGACACTGAAGCTTTCTTT	CASSLGVRASQDTEAFF
NA	TRBV10-3	NA	TRBJ1-3	TGTGCCATCACTTCGGAGGGTAGGAGTGGAAACACCATATATTTT	CAITSEGRSGNTIYF
NA	TRBV4-1	NA	TRBJ2-3	TGCGCCAGCAGCCGGGCGATGACAGATACGCAGTATTTT	CASSRAMTDTQYF
TRBD2	TRBV4-2	NA	TRBJ2-3	TGTGCCAGCAGCCAGGGACTAGCGGGAGAGGACGGGCACACAGATACGCAGTATTTT	CASSQGLAGEDGHTDTQYF